This T cell receptor beta chain was sequenced in a study of patients and donors after allogeneic stem cell transplantation. Each CDR3 protein is one row after TCRdb ran MiXCR on the RT-PCR reads. The sample shows around 90,000 distinct CDR3 sequences, about 48% of them seen only once. Trimming took 6 bases from V and 4 from J, leaving 15 bases between them. Germline V gives CDR1 SGHDN, CDR2 FVKESK. This CDR3 has 14 amino acids. This clonotype occurred a few times. This receptor was obtained from a human donor who was either an allogeneic HSCT recipient or a stem cell or donor lymphocyte infusion donor (not recorded which). It is not recorded whose cells these are; they may come from a transplant donor. Input material: blood, either unsorted or a sorted T cell fraction (not recorded which). The V gene is TRBV14, the J gene TRBJ1-1, with D perhaps TRBD1 (6 bases). CDR3 loop: CASSHGTPGTEAFF. CDR3 sequence (DNA): TGTGCCAGCAGTCACGGGACACCGGGCACTGAAGCTTTCTTT.